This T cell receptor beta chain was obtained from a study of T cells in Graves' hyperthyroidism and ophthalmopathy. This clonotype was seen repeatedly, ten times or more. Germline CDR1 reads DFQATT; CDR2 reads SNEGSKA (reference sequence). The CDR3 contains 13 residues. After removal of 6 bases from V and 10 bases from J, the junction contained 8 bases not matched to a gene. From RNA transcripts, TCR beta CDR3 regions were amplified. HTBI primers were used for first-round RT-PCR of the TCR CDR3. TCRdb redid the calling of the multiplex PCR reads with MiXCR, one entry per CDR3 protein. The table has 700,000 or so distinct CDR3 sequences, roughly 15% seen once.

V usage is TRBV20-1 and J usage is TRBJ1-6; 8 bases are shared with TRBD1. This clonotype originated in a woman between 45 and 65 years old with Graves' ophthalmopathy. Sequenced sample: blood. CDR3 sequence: CSASDRDRSPLHF. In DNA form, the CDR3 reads TGCAGTGCCTCGGACAGGGATAGGTCACCCCTCCACTTT.